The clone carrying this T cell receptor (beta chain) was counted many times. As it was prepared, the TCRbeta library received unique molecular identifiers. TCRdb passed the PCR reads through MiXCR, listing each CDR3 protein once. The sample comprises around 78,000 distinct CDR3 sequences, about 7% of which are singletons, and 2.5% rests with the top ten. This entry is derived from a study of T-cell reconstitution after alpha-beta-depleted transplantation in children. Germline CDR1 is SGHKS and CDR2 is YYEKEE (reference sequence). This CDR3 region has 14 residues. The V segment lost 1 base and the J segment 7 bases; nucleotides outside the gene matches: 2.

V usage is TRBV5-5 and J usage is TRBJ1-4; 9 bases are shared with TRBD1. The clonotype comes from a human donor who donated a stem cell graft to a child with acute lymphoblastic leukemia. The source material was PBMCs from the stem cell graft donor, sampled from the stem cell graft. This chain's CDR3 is CASSLWTGVEKLFF. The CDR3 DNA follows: TGTGCCAGCAGCTTGTGGACAGGGGTTGAAAAACTGTTTTTT. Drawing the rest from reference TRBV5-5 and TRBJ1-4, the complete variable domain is DAGVTQSPTHLIKTRGQQVTLRCSPISGHKSVSWYQQVLGQGPQFIFQYYEKEERGRGNFPDRFSARQFPNYSSELNVNALLLGDSALYLCASSLWTGVEKLFFGSGTQLSVL.